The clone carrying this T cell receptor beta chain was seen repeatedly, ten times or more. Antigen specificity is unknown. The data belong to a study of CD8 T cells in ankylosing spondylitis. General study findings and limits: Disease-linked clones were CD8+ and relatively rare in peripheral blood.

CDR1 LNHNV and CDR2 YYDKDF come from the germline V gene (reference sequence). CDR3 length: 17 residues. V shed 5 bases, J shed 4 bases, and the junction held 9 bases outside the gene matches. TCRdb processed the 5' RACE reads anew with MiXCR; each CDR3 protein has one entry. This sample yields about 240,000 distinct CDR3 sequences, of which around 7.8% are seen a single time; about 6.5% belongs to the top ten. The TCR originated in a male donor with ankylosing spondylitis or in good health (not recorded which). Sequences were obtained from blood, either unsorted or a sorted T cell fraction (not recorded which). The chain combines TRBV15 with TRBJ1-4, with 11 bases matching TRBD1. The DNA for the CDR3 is TGTGCCACCAGCCGGGACAGGGGGAGACTGAATAATGAAAAACTGTTTTTT. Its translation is CATSRDRGRLNNEKLFF.